These 12 T cell receptor beta chains share one sample of origin, sequenced in a study of metastatic and nonmetastatic thyroid tumors. The entire patient cohort was treatment-naive prior to thyroid surgery. TCRdb reanalyzed the PCR reads with MiXCR. The data contain some 15,000 clones, under 40% of them singletons. The specimen was tumor tissue. All receptors come from a male donor with papillary thyroid cancer or a benign thyroid nodule (not recorded which). Some clones in this sample may be carry-over from other donors' samples.

Points on this clone: Mismatch with germline at one junction end may stem from a read error. The chain carries TRBV6-5 and TRBJ2-6, with no clear D. CDR1 and CDR2 from the germline V gene are MNHEY and SVGAGI. The CDR3 has 14 residues. The CDR3 DNA follows: TGTTCCAGCCGTTACGCATCTGGGGCCAACGTCCTGACTTTC. It is translated as CSSRYASGANVLTF.

In its sample, this clone is medium-sized. This chain links TRBV6-1 with TRBJ2-2; D perhaps matches TRBD1 (5 bases). The V gene lost 2 bases and the J gene lost 4 bases, with 11 bases spanning the gap. CDR1 and CDR2 (germline): MNHNS, SASEGT. The CDR3 length is 15 residues. The CDR3 coding sequence is TGTGCCAGCAGTGAATCAGGGCCTGGCACCGGGGAGCTGTTTTTT. Protein product: CASSESGPGTGELFF.

This clone has a count of ten or more. At one end the junction does not follow the germline gene, possibly because of a read error. The V and J genes are TRBV7-3 and TRBJ2-1; TRBD2 might be the D (5 bases). Germline V lookup: CDR1 SGHTA, CDR2 FQGTGA. This CDR3 is 15 amino acids long. The CDR3 spells CAGSLTRTSYNEQFF. DNA of the CDR3: TGTGCCGGCAGCCTTACTAGGACCTCCTACAATGAGCAGTTCTTC.

Within the sample, this clone is medium-sized. This rearrangement joins TRBV20-1 to TRBJ1-2, with a possible D match to TRBD1 (5 bases). The V gene lost 2 bases and the J gene lost 8 bases, with 18 bases spanning the gap. CDR3 length: 14 amino acids. Germline CDR1 and CDR2: DFQATT and SNEGSKA (reference sequence). The DNA of the CDR3 is TGCAGTGCTAGATTTCGGGGGAGCACCGGGGGCTACACCTTC. This translates into CSARFRGSTGGYTF.

At least ten counts were recorded for this clone. The CDR3 DNA reads as TGTGCCACCAGTGGACGGACTAGCGGAGACACAGATACGCAGTATTTT. This codes for CATSGRTSGDTDTQYF. The gene calls are TRBV24-1 and TRBJ2-3; TRBD2 matches 10 bases. With V trimmed by 5 bases and J by 2 bases, 6 bases remained unmatched. Looked up from germline, CDR1 is KGHDR and CDR2 is SFDVKD. CDR3 length equals 16 residues.

This clone was seen at least ten times. The junction and the germline gene differ at one end; a read error may be behind it. The chain is built from TRBV2 and TRBJ2-1, with unresolved D. The CDR3 has 11 amino acids. Germline V gene data show CDR1 as SNHLY and CDR2 as FYNNEI. The CDR3 region has the DNA TGTGCCAGCAGTGAAGGGGCCCGGGTGCTCTTC. Amino acid sequence: CASSEGARVLF.

About this clone itself: Mismatch with germline at one junction end may stem from a read error. V usage is TRBV20-1 and J usage is TRBJ1-2; no firm D call. Germline V gene data show CDR1 as DFQATT and CDR2 as SNEGSKA (reference sequence). The CDR3 has 14 residues. The CDR3 region has the DNA TGCAGTGCTAGAGATGACTCCTCGAGTTATGGCTACGCCTTC. Its protein is CSARDDSSSYGYAF.

This clone was seen many times. The chain employs TRBV20-1 and TRBJ2-3; TRBD2 might be the D (6 bases). Looked up from germline, CDR1 is DFQATT and CDR2 is SNEGSKA (reference sequence). Trimming took 2 bases from V and 4 from J, leaving 16 bases between them. The CDR3 extends over 15 amino acids. DNA of the CDR3: TGCAGTGCTAGAACGAACATAGCGGACGCAGATACGCAGTATTTT. Protein: CSARTNIADADTQYF.

This clone counts as medium-sized. The chain employs TRBV5-1 and TRBJ1-2; 8 bases agree with TRBD1. Germline CDR1 and CDR2: SGHRS and YFSETQ. The CDR3 consists of 15 residues. Germline trimming cut 3 bases from V and 4 bases from J; bases unmatched to any gene: 8. Written as DNA, the CDR3 is TGCGCCAGCAGCTCCGGGACAGGTGGACTCTATGGCTACACCTTC. Its protein product is CASSSGTGGLYGYTF.

This clone was detected many times. J is TRBJ2-2 and V is TRBV5-5; D is uncertain. The CDR3 contains 13 residues. Germline CDR1 SGHKS, CDR2 YYEKEE (reference sequence). Trimming stripped 4 bases from V and 4 bases from J, with 8 bases between. The CDR3 is CASSPQPTGELFF. As DNA, the CDR3 is TGTGCCAGCAGCCCCCAACCCACCGGGGAGCTGTTTTTT.

The V and J genes are TRBV5-1 and TRBJ2-2, with TRBD1 matching over 7 bases. The CDR3 contains 15 residues. V gave up 4 bases and J gave up 5 bases; unmatched junction bases: 8. Germline V gene lookup returns CDR1 SGHRS and CDR2 YFSETQ. CDR3 protein: CASSPGQAGTGELFF. The DNA for the CDR3 is TGCGCCAGCAGCCCCGGACAGGCCGGGACCGGGGAGCTGTTTTTT.

By sample share, this clone is medium-sized. The CDR3 DNA sequence: TGTGCCACCAGTGCCACCGGGCAACCCGGGAACTATGGCTACACCTTC. This codes for CATSATGQPGNYGYTF. This chain links TRBV24-1 with TRBJ1-2; D gene uncertain. Germline V lookup: CDR1 KGHDR, CDR2 SFDVKD. The CDR3 runs to 16 residues. V was pared by 5 bases and J by 2 bases, with 17 bases between.